This T cell receptor beta chain was captured by sequencing in a study of patients and donors after allogeneic stem cell transplantation. MiXCR, applied by TCRdb to the RT-PCR reads, yields one record per CDR3 protein. The sample consists of approximately 90,000 distinct CDR3 sequences, just under 5% of them appearing once. Material for sequencing was blood, either unsorted or a sorted T cell fraction (not recorded which). The sequence came from a human donor who was either an allogeneic HSCT recipient or a stem cell or donor lymphocyte infusion donor (not recorded which). It is not recorded whose cells these are; they may come from a transplant donor.

Written as DNA, the CDR3 is TGCGCCAGCAGCCCGTCTAGCGGGGGGGGCCGGGAGACCCAGTACTTC. Residues: CASSPSSGGGRETQYF. V and J are TRBV5-1 and TRBJ2-5; 12 bases match TRBD2. Unmatched junction bases numbered 9, after V lost 4 bases and J lost 5 bases. There are 16 residues in the CDR3. Germline assignment: CDR1 SGHRS and CDR2 YFSETQ.